The 26 T cell receptor beta chains listed next were all sequenced from one sample in a study of blood T cell repertoires in COVID-19. Produced via immunoSEQ multiplex PCR; TCRdb's table is partial and in-frame only. The sample has 140,000 or so clones; about 74% are singletons. Sequenced material: peripheral blood. These receptors were collected from a man between 45 and 60 years old with acute or convalescent COVID-19.

The gene calls are TRBV28 and TRBJ1-4; 12 nucleotides agree with TRBD1. CDR1 MDHEN and CDR2 SYDVKM come from the germline V gene. V lost 6 bases to trimming and J lost 10 bases; unmatched junction nucleotides: 9. The CDR3 spans 15 residues. CDR3 amino acids: CASSEGTGGSRKLFF. The CDR3 DNA reads TGTGCCAGCAGCGAAGGGACAGGGGGCAGTCGAAAACTGTTTTTT.

The chain carries TRBV19 and TRBJ2-2, with D perhaps matching TRBD1 (5 bases). Germline CDR1 reads LNHDA; CDR2 reads SQIVND (reference sequence). The CDR3 loop spans 17 amino acids. Trimming cost V 7 bases and J 6 bases, with 24 bases left between them. The CDR3 spells CASNPLLLGARPGELFF. The CDR3 nucleotides read TGTGCCAGTAACCCATTATTGCTAGGGGCACGACCCGGGGAGCTGTTTTTT.

CDR3 amino acids: CASSEGTGVNTEAFF. CDR3 DNA: TGTGCCAGCAGTGAAGGGACAGGGGTGAACACTGAAGCTTTCTTT. The chain employs TRBV2 and TRBJ1-1; 9 bases fit TRBD1. Germline CDR1 is SNHLY and CDR2 is FYNNEI. This CDR3 contains 15 residues. V shed 1 base and J 0 bases; nucleotides not matched to a gene: 0. The full variable domain, in which reference TRBV2 and TRBJ1-1 provide the parts outside the CDR3, is EPEVTQTPSHQVTQMGQEVILRCVPISNHLYFYWYRQILGQKVEFLVSFYNNEISEKSEIFDDQFSVERPDGSNFTLKIRSTKLEDSAMYFCASSEGTGVNTEAFFGQGTRLTVV.

This chain joins TRBV24-1 and TRBJ2-5, with D perhaps matching TRBD1 (5 bases). The length of the CDR3 is 13 residues. V lost 4 bases, J lost 10 bases, and 15 bases lay in between. Looked up from germline, CDR1 is KGHDR and CDR2 is SFDVKD. For the CDR3, the DNA is TGTGCCACCAGTGACAGGGAAGGAAGGATCCAGTACTTC. Amino acids: CATSDREGRIQYF.

This clone was picked up one time. V usage is TRBV10-3 and J usage is TRBJ1-3; D uncertain. The germline V gene has CDR1 ENHRY and CDR2 SYGVKD. Trimming pared 8 bases from V and 0 bases from J, leaving 8 bases between. The CDR3 is made up of 13 amino acids. The CDR3 coding sequence is TGTGCCATCGCGGGTATCTCTGGAAACACCATATATTTT. Protein sequence: CAIAGISGNTIYF.

The gene calls are TRBV11-3 and TRBJ2-7; TRBD1 is a possible D gene (6 bases). The CDR3 length is 14 residues. Trimming shortened V by 2 bases and J by 4 bases, and 12 bases separated the two germline ends. Germline lookup yields CDR1 SGHNT and CDR2 YENEEA. CDR3 coding DNA: TGTGCCAGCAGCTTAAGGGGGTCTGATTACGAGCAGTACTTC. As protein: CASSLRGSDYEQYF.

V usage is TRBV5-1 and J usage is TRBJ1-1, with D possibly TRBD1 on 6 matching bases. There are 14 residues in the CDR3. CDR1 is SGHRS, CDR2 YFSETQ, per germline. V lost 3 bases to trimming and J lost 1 base, with 10 bases between them. CDR3 sequence: CASSSLTGNTEAFF. The CDR3 nucleotides read TGCGCCAGCAGCTCTCTGACAGGGAACACTGAAGCTTTCTTT.

The CDR3 reads CASSEKGALLAFF. In DNA form, the CDR3 reads TGTGCCAGCAGTGAGAAGGGGGCGTTGCTCGCTTTCTTT. The J gene is TRBJ1-1, the V gene TRBV6-1, with TRBD1 matching 7 bases. CDR3 length: 13 residues. The V segment lost 3 bases and the J segment 11 bases; nucleotides outside the gene matches: 9. CDR1 and CDR2 from the germline V gene are MNHNS and SASEGT.

J is TRBJ1-2 and V is TRBV4-1, with 10 bases matching TRBD1. Germline V gene lookup returns CDR1 MGHRA and CDR2 YSYEKL. V shed 1 base, J shed 2 bases, and the junction held 4 bases outside the gene matches. The CDR3 runs to 16 residues. The CDR3 spells CASSQGADRGNYGYTF. CDR3 in DNA: TGCGCCAGCAGCCAAGGGGCGGACAGGGGGAACTATGGCTACACCTTC.

This clone came up a few times. This chain uses TRBV7-6 with TRBJ2-3, with D possibly being TRBD2 (6 bases). Germline V gene sequence: CDR1 SGHVS, CDR2 FNYEAQ. This CDR3 region has 14 residues. Trimming shortened V by 5 bases and J by 5 bases, and 14 bases separated the two germline ends. Here the CDR3 reads CASSAASSEDTQYF. The CDR3 coding sequence is TGTGCCAGCAGCGCTGCCTCTAGCGAAGATACGCAGTATTTT.

This clone was counted once. V usage is TRBV30 and J usage is TRBJ1-2; tentative D call: TRBD1 (6 bases). The V gene's germline CDR1 is GTSNPN and CDR2 SVGIG (reference sequence). The CDR3 runs 12 residues. Trimming cost V 5 bases and J 4 bases, with 11 bases left between them. The CDR3 DNA sequence: TGTGCCTGGGCTAGGACAGTCTATGGCTACACCTTC. It yields the protein CAWARTVYGYTF. Variable domain in full (rest from reference TRBV30 and TRBJ1-2): SQTIHQWPATLVQPVGSPLSLECTVEGTSNPNLYWYRQAAGRGLQLLFYSVGIGQISSEVPQNLSASRPQDRQFILSSKKLLLSDSGFYLCAWARTVYGYTFGSGTRLTVV.

This chain uses TRBV11-2 with TRBJ2-5, with D perhaps TRBD1 (6 bases). CDR3 length: 15 amino acids. Germline assignment: CDR1 SGHAT and CDR2 FQNNGV. V gave up 1 base and J gave up 4 bases, with 13 bases separating them. CDR3 DNA: TGTGCCAGCAGCTTAGGTCAGGGGTATGCAGAGACCCAGTACTTC. Translation: CASSLGQGYAETQYF.

This clone was counted once. The junction shows a germline mismatch at one end, possibly a read error. The V call is TRBV7-9, the J call TRBJ1-2; D unclear. This CDR3 spans 15 amino acids. Germline assignment: CDR1 SEHNR and CDR2 FQNEAQ (reference sequence). CDR3 sequence reads: CASSVASPGNYGYTF. CDR3 DNA: TGTGCCAGCAGCGTAGCCTCTCCCGGGAACTATGGCTACACCTTC.

V is TRBV11-3 and J is TRBJ1-1; 10 nucleotides align to TRBD1. CDR1 is SGHNT and CDR2 is YENEEA in the germline V gene. The CDR3 contains 13 residues. The junction had 1 base not matched to a gene; V was cut back by 5 bases and J by 4 bases. CDR3 protein: CASSGTGATEAFF. The CDR3, as DNA: TGTGCCAGCAGCGGGACAGGGGCCACTGAAGCTTTCTTT.

A word on this clone: Its ends do not fully match the called genes, so a read error is possible. V and J are TRBV5-1 and TRBJ2-1; D is ambiguous. Germline-derived CDR1 and CDR2 are SGHRS and YFSETQ. This CDR3 region has 15 residues. The CDR3 DNA is TGCGTCAGCAGCTTGGAGATGGCAGATTTACATGAGCAGTTCTTC. It yields the protein CVSSLEMADLHEQFF. Looking up the rest from reference TRBV5-1 and TRBJ2-1 gives the full variable domain: KAGVTQTPRYLIKTRGQQVTLSCSPISGHRSVSWYQQTPGQGLQFLFEYFSETQRNKGNFPGRFSGRQFSNSRSEMNVSTLELGDSALYLCVSSLEMADLHEQFFGPGTRLTVL.

The V gene is TRBV10-1, the J gene TRBJ1-5; the D is unclear. Trimming shortened V by 0 bases and J by 5 bases, and 5 bases separated the two germline ends. The CDR3 loop spans 13 amino acids. Germline V gene lookup returns CDR1 WNHNN and CDR2 SYGVQD (reference sequence). CDR3 amino acids: CASSESADQPQHF. CDR3 in DNA: TGCGCCAGCAGTGAGTCTGCGGATCAGCCCCAGCATTTT.

This rearrangement joins TRBV9 to TRBJ2-2; a weak D match, TRBD1 (6 bases). The ends were cut back, 0 bases at V and 0 bases at J, with 9 bases in the middle. The CDR3 has 16 amino acids. Germline V gives CDR1 SGDLS, CDR2 YYNGEE. CDR3 loop: CASSVEAGANTGELFF. The CDR3 DNA follows: TGTGCCAGCAGCGTAGAGGCAGGGGCGAACACCGGGGAGCTGTTTTTT. The full variable domain, completed using reference TRBV9 and TRBJ2-2, is DSGVTQTPKHLITATGQRVTLRCSPRSGDLSVYWYQQSLDQGLQFLIQYYNGEERAKGNILERFSAQQFPDLHSELNLSSLELGDSALYFCASSVEAGANTGELFFGEGSRLTVL.

The gene calls are TRBV12-3 or TRBV12-4 and TRBJ1-1; 7 positions agree with TRBD1. The CDR3 runs to 12 residues. J gave up 6 bases and V 6 bases, and 4 bases lay outside the gene matches. The CDR3 DNA follows: TGTGCCAGCAGCGACCAGGGGGCTGAAGCTTTCTTT. Translation gives CASSDQGAEAFF.

The rearrangement links TRBV2 to TRBJ2-2, with 7 bases lining up with TRBD2. The length of the CDR3 is 14 residues. Trimming took 7 bases from V and 8 from J; bases not matched to a gene: 10. In germline, CDR1 is SNHLY, CDR2 FYNNEI. CDR3 sequence reads: CASTSGGGWGELFF. CDR3 DNA: TGTGCCAGCACCTCCGGCGGGGGTTGGGGGGAGCTGTTTTTT.

V and J are TRBV9 and TRBJ2-2; possibly TRBD1 for D (6 bases). The V end was cut by 5 bases, the J end by 0 bases, with 11 bases between. The CDR3 consists of 15 residues. Germline lookup yields CDR1 SGDLS and CDR2 YYNGEE. The DNA for the CDR3 is TGTGCCAGCAGTGTGGACAGAACGAACACCGGGGAGCTGTTTTTT. Translating it yields CASSVDRTNTGELFF.

There are a few counts of this clone. This chain joins TRBV18 and TRBJ2-3; TRBD2 agrees at 10 bases. Germline-derived CDR1 and CDR2 are KGHSH and LQKENI. V gave up 6 bases and J gave up 7 bases; unmatched junction bases: 10. The CDR3 is 15 residues long. DNA of the CDR3: TGTGCCAGCTCGCCGGCGGGACTAGCGTTACATACGCAGTATTTT. Its protein product is CASSPAGLALHTQYF. The full variable domain, in which reference TRBV18 and TRBJ2-3 provide the parts outside the CDR3, is NAGVMQNPRHLVRRRGQEARLRCSPMKGHSHVYWYRQLPEEGLKFMVYLQKENIIDESGMPKERFSAEFPKEGPSILRIQQVVRGDSAAYFCASSPAGLALHTQYFGPGTRLTVL.

The chain recombines TRBV12-3 or TRBV12-4 with TRBJ1-2; no clear D gene. The CDR3 loop spans 13 amino acids. V was shortened by 6 bases and J by 4 bases, with 12 bases between the two germline ends. CDR3 amino acids: CASSPVGGYGYTF. The CDR3 DNA reads as TGTGCCAGCAGCCCGGTCGGAGGCTATGGCTACACCTTC.

This clone came up once. This chain connects TRBV29-1 to TRBJ1-5; no definite D call. V lost 4 bases to trimming and J lost 4 bases, with 8 bases between them. The V gene's germline CDR1 is SQVTM and CDR2 ANQGSEA. The CDR3 spans 12 residues. CDR3: CSVGAQNQPQHF. The CDR3 bases are TGCAGCGTTGGGGCACAGAATCAGCCCCAGCATTTT.

This clone has only a few counts. The chain links TRBV18 to TRBJ1-4, with 10 nucleotides matching TRBD1. V trimming: 6 bases; J trimming: 3 bases; junction bases outside the gene matches: 7. Germline lookup yields CDR1 KGHSH and CDR2 LQKENI. This CDR3 has 16 residues. Here the CDR3 DNA reads TGTGCCAGCTCCCTGGACAGGGGGATGGCTAATGAAAAACTGTTTTTT. As protein: CASSLDRGMANEKLFF.

Of note for this clone: Sequence at one end of the junction differs from germline and may be a read error. This chain joins TRBV3-1 (or the pseudogene TRBV3-2) and TRBJ1-5; D remains unclear. The germline gives CDR1 LGHDT, CDR2 YNNKEL (reference sequence). The CDR3 is 15 amino acids. The CDR3 DNA is TGTGCCAGCAGCCAAACCGGGGATAGCTATCAGCCCCAGCATTTT. As protein: CASSQTGDSYQPQHF.

V and J are TRBV3-1 (or the pseudogene TRBV3-2) and TRBJ1-1, with unresolved D. Trimming pared 2 bases from V and 1 base from J, leaving 8 bases between. The CDR3 runs 14 residues. The germline gives CDR1 LGHDT, CDR2 YNNKEL (reference sequence). In DNA form, the CDR3 reads TGTGCCAGCAGCCAATCGGTCAAGAACACTGAAGCTTTCTTT. Amino acids: CASSQSVKNTEAFF.